A selection of T cell receptor beta chains follows, all from one sample in a study of response to subunit inactivated influenza vaccine. From the RT-PCR reads, TCRdb called clonotypes with MiXCR, one entry per CDR3 protein. The data contain roughly 160,000 distinct CDR3 sequences, around 10% of them singletons. Sequencing was performed on CD8+ T cells sorted from PBMCs, taken less than 25 months after vaccination. These receptors all stem from a man aged 45 to 70 who received an inactivated influenza vaccine. Both conserved end residues are part of each CDR3. Each record gives: J gene, V gene, clone size, D gene, CDR3 DNA, CDR3 protein. A D gene is named only where the DNA matches it firmly. The size field is filled for only some rows; it gives once, few, many or a size class.

TRBJ2-2,TRBV5-6,.,TRBD2,TGTGCCAGCAGCGGAGAGGGACTAGCGGTCGGGGAGCTGTTTTTT,CASSGEGLAVGELFF
TRBJ2-1,TRBV24-1,few,TRBD2,TGTGCCACCAGTGATTCGAGACTAGCGGGGGGGCACTACAATGAGCAGTTCTTC,CATSDSRLAGGHYNEQFF
TRBJ2-4,TRBV3-1,.,.,TGTGCCAGCAGCCAAGTTTGGACGGGGGGCACCATTCAGTACTTC,CASSQVWTGGTIQYF
TRBJ2-5,TRBV25-1,few,.,TGTGCCAGCAGTGAGGACTGGTCAGGCCAGTACTTC,CASSEDWSGQYF
TRBJ2-5,TRBV6-2/TRBV6-3,many,.,TGTGCCAGCAGTCCTTGGGGAGAGACCCAGTACTTC,CASSPWGETQYF
TRBJ2-2,TRBV25-1,.,.,TGTGCCAGCAGTGAATATGCTAGAACACCCGGGGAGCTGTTTTTT,CASSEYARTPGELFF
TRBJ2-2,TRBV28,.,.,TGTGCCAGCAGTTTGAGGGGGGGTTCGAACACCGGGGAGCTGTTTTTT,CASSLRGGSNTGELFF
TRBJ1-2,TRBV6-5,few,.,TGTGCCAGCAGTTACTCGACAGGATATGGCTACACCTTC,CASSYSTGYGYTF
TRBJ1-4,TRBV4-1,.,.,TGCGCCAGCAGCCAAGCACAGGGCACCCTTAATGAAATGGGACTGTTTTTT,CASSQAQGTLNEMGLFF
TRBJ1-4,TRBV12-3/TRBV12-4,.,.,TGTGCCAGCAGTCCTCACAGCCCCGGGACAAGAGGTGAAAAACTGTTTTTT,CASSPHSPGTRGEKLFF
TRBJ2-1,TRBV9,few,TRBD1,TGTGCCAGCAGCCATTGGACAGGGGGTAATGAGCAGTTCTTC,CASSHWTGGNEQFF
TRBJ1-1,TRBV15,few,.,TGTGCCACCAGCAGAAGAAAGGGCACTGAAGCTTTCTTT,CATSRRKGTEAFF
TRBJ2-1,TRBV11-2,.,TRBD2,TGTGCCAGCAGCCCACTCCCCGATCTAGCGGGCACATACAATGAGCAGTTCTTC,CASSPLPDLAGTYNEQFF
TRBJ2-1,TRBV28,few,.,TGTGCCAGCCGACCCCTCGGGGGCTCTCCCTACAATGAGCAGTTCTTC,CASRPLGGSPYNEQFF
TRBJ2-7,TRBV28,many,.,TGTGCCAGCACCCCCACCGGGACATCTTACGAGCAGTACTTC,CASTPTGTSYEQYF
TRBJ2-5,TRBV12-3/TRBV12-4,.,.,TGTGCCAGCAGTTTTTCCTGGGAAGAGACCCAGTACTTC,CASSFSWEETQYF
TRBJ1-2,TRBV7-2,.,.,TGTGCCAGCGCAGGGGCGGGCTACACCTTC,CASAGAGYTF
TRBJ2-5,TRBV25-1,many,.,TGTGCCAGCAGTATCCTAGGAGAGACCCAGTACTTC,CASSILGETQYF
TRBJ2-1,TRBV4-3,.,.,TGCGCCAGCAGCCTATGGACGTACTACAATGAGCAGTTCTTC,CASSLWTYYNEQFF
TRBJ2-5,TRBV12-3/TRBV12-4,.,.,TGTGCCAGCAGTGTCGGGACTGGGGAGACCCAGTACTTC,CASSVGTGETQYF
TRBJ2-2,TRBV5-1,few,TRBD1,TGCGCCAGCAGCTTTTCGACAGGGCAGAGCACCGGGGAGCTGTTTTTT,CASSFSTGQSTGELFF
TRBJ2-7,TRBV20-1,.,TRBD1,TGCAGTGCTAGAGGGGGACAGGCTGCTTACGAGCAGTACTTC,CSARGGQAAYEQYF
TRBJ1-1,TRBV12-3/TRBV12-4,.,.,TGTGCCAGCAGCCCCCAAGGGGAAGGCACTGAAGCTTTCTTT,CASSPQGEGTEAFF
TRBJ2-2,TRBV5-1,many,.,TGCGCCAGCCAGGGGACATCGAACACCGGGGAGCTGTTTTTT,CASQGTSNTGELFF
TRBJ2-1,TRBV24-1,few,.,TGTGCCACAGTCGGTGGGAGCGCCTACAATGAGCAGTTCTTC,CATVGGSAYNEQFF
TRBJ2-1,TRBV24-1,many,.,TGTGCCACCAGTGACAGGGGCTACAATGAGCAGTTCTTC,CATSDRGYNEQFF